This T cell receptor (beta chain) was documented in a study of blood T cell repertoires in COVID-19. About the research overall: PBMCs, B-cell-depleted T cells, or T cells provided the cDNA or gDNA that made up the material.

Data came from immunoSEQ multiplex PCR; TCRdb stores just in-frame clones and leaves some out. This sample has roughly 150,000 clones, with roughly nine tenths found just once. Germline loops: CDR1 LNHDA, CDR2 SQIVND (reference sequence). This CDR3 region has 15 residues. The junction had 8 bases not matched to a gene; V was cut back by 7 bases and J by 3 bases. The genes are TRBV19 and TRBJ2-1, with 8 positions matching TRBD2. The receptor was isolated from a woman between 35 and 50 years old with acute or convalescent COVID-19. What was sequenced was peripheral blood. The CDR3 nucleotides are TGTGCCAGTACCCAGTCCGGGGGGGGCTACAATGAGCAGTTCTTC. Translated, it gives CASTQSGGGYNEQFF.